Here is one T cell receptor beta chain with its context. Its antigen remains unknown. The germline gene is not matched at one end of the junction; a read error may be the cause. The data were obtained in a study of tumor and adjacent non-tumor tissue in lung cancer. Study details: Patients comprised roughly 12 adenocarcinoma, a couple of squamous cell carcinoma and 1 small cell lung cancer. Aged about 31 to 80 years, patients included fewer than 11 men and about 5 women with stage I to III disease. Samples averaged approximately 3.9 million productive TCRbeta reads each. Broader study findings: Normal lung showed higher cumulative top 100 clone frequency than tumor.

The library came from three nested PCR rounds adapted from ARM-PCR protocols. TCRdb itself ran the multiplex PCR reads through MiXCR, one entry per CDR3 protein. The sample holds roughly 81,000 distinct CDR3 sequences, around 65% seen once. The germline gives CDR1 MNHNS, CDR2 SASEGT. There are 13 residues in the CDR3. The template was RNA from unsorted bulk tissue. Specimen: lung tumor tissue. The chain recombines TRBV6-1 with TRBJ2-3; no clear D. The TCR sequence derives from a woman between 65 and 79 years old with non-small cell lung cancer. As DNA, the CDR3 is TGTGCCAGCAGTGAGGTGTGGGAAGATACCCAGTATTTT. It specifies CASSEVWEDTQYF.